The present T cell receptor beta chain was sequenced within a study of vaccination and CD4 T cells after COVID-19. Study results and caveats: The median number of SARS-CoV-2-reactive clonotypes increased from roughly 19 to 38, a change that did not reach significance. Analysis of convalescent patients found that 304 of 307 vaccine-specific clones were spike mono-reactive.

Germline values: CDR1 ENHRY, CDR2 SYGVKD. The CDR3 consists of 16 residues. The V gene end was trimmed by 4 bases and the J gene end by 7 bases; junction bases not matched to a gene: 13. The Oncomine TCR Beta short-read assay was applied to DNA of cultured CD4+ T cells. Using its own MiXCR run on the PCR reads, TCRdb lists one record per CDR3 protein. The data contain about 17,000 distinct CDR3 sequences, about three fifths of them singletons. Specified treatment: approximately nine-day PBMC culture with coronavirus spike peptide pools or control peptides (ViraFEST assay). ViraFEST expanded antigen-specific T cells with peptide pools, then sequenced TCRs. Remarks on this clonotype: Antigen unknown.

The sequenced sample was CD4+ T cells from blood, cultured in vitro. This chain joins TRBV10-3 and TRBJ1-2; 9 bases are a match to TRBD1. This clonotype was obtained from a human donor who had recovered from COVID-19. The CDR3 DNA reads TGTGCCATCAGTGCCATGGGGGACAGGGCCCCCCGTGGCTACACCTTC. Translating gives CAISAMGDRAPRGYTF.